This entry is about one T cell receptor beta chain. The CDR3 has 15 amino acids. The J segment lost 0 bases and the V segment lost 10 bases, leaving 6 bases of the junction unmatched. Germline V gene lookup returns CDR1 ENHRY and CDR2 SYGVKD. The data belong to a study of blood T cell repertoires in COVID-19. TCRdb's copy holds only in-frame clones and misses some; the assay was immunoSEQ multiplex PCR. The table lists 200,000 to 250,000 clones, around 88% of them singletons. The sequenced material came from peripheral blood. The receptor was isolated from a man aged 18 to 30 with active or convalescent COVID-19. The chain carries TRBV10-3 and TRBJ2-3; TRBD2 matches 11 bases. This chain's CDR3 is CATTGTSGSTDTQYF. The CDR3 DNA is TGTGCCACGACAGGGACTAGCGGAAGCACAGATACGCAGTATTTT.